The entry that follows covers one T cell receptor (beta chain) sequence. Its antigen is not known. The source of the sample is a study of cytomegalovirus exposure and HLA in healthy donors. General study results and limits: Sequences of the TCR beta chain were said to predict the HLA-A and HLA-B alleles of most subjects accurately.

This CDR3 contains 13 residues. The V gene's germline CDR1 is MNHEY and CDR2 SMNVEV (reference sequence). V trimming: 5 bases; J trimming: 3 bases; junction bases outside the gene matches: 4. In the PCR, 60 Vbeta and 13 Jbeta primers were used. Method: immunoSEQ multiplex PCR; TCRdb's copy keeps in-frame clones and lacks some. The sample lists roughly 60,000 clones; over 60% were seen once. This sequence originates from a woman in her thirties in good health and CMV-seronegative. Source material: PBMCs. The chain links TRBV27 to TRBJ2-7; TRBD1 agrees at 7 bases. CDR3 DNA sequence: TGTGCCAGCAGTCCATACAGGGGCTACGAGCAGTACTTC. This encodes CASSPYRGYEQYF.